Presented here are 20 T cell receptor beta chains from one specimen sequenced in a study of brain T cells in children with intractable seizures. Time point reported: blood from clinic visit 5 months post-surgery; TSC patient then seizure free. The protocol was immunoSEQ multiplex PCR, while the TCRdb copy is restricted to in-frame clones and leaves out a portion. The repertoire includes under 400,000 clones, over 85% of them detected once, and roughly 6% sits in the top ten. The sample in question was peripheral blood, obtained 4 to 5 months after surgery. Source of these receptors: a boy younger than two with tuberous sclerosis and intractable seizures.

This sequence joins TRBV6-4 and TRBJ2-7; TRBD2 aligns across 13 bases. This CDR3 region has 15 residues. The junction had 9 bases not matched to a gene; V was cut back by 9 bases and J by 4 bases. Germline CDR1 and CDR2: MRHNA and SNTAGT. CDR3 residues: CARTGTSGTPYEQYF. The CDR3 coding sequence is TGTGCCAGGACCGGGACTAGCGGGACTCCGTACGAGCAGTACTTC.

The chain employs TRBV24-1 and TRBJ2-1; D is ambiguous. The CDR3 has 13 amino acids. Trimming pared 1 base from V and 3 bases from J, leaving 3 bases between. Germline-derived CDR1 and CDR2 are KGHDR and SFDVKD. The CDR3 sequence is CATSDFHYNEQFF. In DNA form, the CDR3 reads TGTGCCACCAGTGATTTTCACTACAATGAGCAGTTCTTC.

This clone showed up just once. This sequence joins TRBV3-1 (or the pseudogene TRBV3-2) and TRBJ1-3, with no clear D. V lost 1 base to trimming and J lost 4 bases, with 2 bases between them. The CDR3 totals 12 residues. CDR1 LGHDT and CDR2 YNNKEL come from the germline V gene (reference sequence). The CDR3 coding sequence is TGTGCCAGCAGCCAAGTAGGAAACACCATATATTTT. It specifies CASSQVGNTIYF.

V is TRBV5-1 and J is TRBJ2-7; 8 bases are a match to TRBD2. The germline V gene encodes CDR1 SGHRS and CDR2 YFSETQ. The V segment lost 4 bases and the J segment 2 bases; nucleotides outside the gene matches: 17. CDR3 length: 18 amino acids. CDR3 in DNA: TGCGCCAGCAGCCGCCAAAGGTCGGGAGCGGGGGACACCTACGAGCAGTACTTC. Protein: CASSRQRSGAGDTYEQYF.

The chain has TRBV28 and TRBJ1-6, with 9 nucleotides matching TRBD1. Germline lookup yields CDR1 MDHEN and CDR2 SYDVKM. The CDR3 contains 16 residues. Trimming cost V 3 bases and J 3 bases; bases outside gene matches: 3. CDR3 nucleotide sequence: TGTGCCAGCAGTTTGGACAGGGGTGACTATAATTCACCCCTCCACTTT. Amino acids: CASSLDRGDYNSPLHF.

The V call is TRBV9, the J call TRBJ2-7; D may be TRBD1 (6 bases). V shed 3 bases and J shed 6 bases, with 13 bases lying between them. The CDR3 is made up of 13 amino acids. Germline CDR1 and CDR2: SGDLS and YYNGEE. The CDR3 here is CASSAAGDLEQYF. The CDR3 nucleotides read TGTGCCAGCAGCGCAGCAGGGGACCTCGAGCAGTACTTC.

This clone was seen a few times. A read error may account for a junction end that differs from germline. The V call is TRBV2, the J call TRBJ1-1; maybe TRBD1 (5 bases). The CDR3 loop spans 12 amino acids. Germline CDR1 is SNHLY and CDR2 is FYNNEI. The CDR3: CASSRTNTEAFF. CDR3 DNA: TGTGCCAGCAGTAGGACAAACACCGAAGCTTTCTTT.

This clone was seen just once. This chain uses TRBV5-1 with TRBJ2-6, with D unresolved. Germline V gene lookup returns CDR1 SGHRS and CDR2 YFSETQ. The CDR3 is 15 amino acids. With 3 bases removed from V and 0 bases from J, the gap between germline ends came to 7 bases. CDR3 sequence reads: CASSSRSSGANVLTF. In nucleotides, the CDR3 is TGCGCCAGCAGCTCTCGAAGCTCTGGGGCCAACGTCCTGACTTTC.

The chain carries TRBV7-3 and TRBJ2-2; TRBD1 or TRBD2 may be the D gene (6 bases each). Germline loops: CDR1 SGHTA, CDR2 FQGTGA. V was cut by 5 bases and J by 5 bases, with 18 bases left in between. The CDR3 consists of 16 residues. Here the CDR3 DNA reads TGTGCCAGCAGCCCTACCCGGGGGCTCGGAACCGGGGAGCTGTTTTTT. Encoded protein: CASSPTRGLGTGELFF.

The chain is built from TRBV2 and TRBJ2-7; 8 bases match TRBD2. V lost 6 bases and J lost 4; bases outside the gene matches: 17. The CDR3 is made up of 17 amino acids. The germline V gene has CDR1 SNHLY and CDR2 FYNNEI. The CDR3 region is CASSPDTSGGARYEQYF. CDR3 coding DNA: TGTGCCAGCAGCCCAGACACGTCCGGGGGGGCCCGGTACGAGCAGTACTTC. Combining the CDR3 with reference TRBV2 and TRBJ2-7 gives the whole variable domain EPEVTQTPSHQVTQMGQEVILRCVPISNHLYFYWYRQILGQKVEFLVSFYNNEISEKSEIFDDQFSVERPDGSNFTLKIRSTKLEDSAMYFCASSPDTSGGARYEQYFGPGTRLTVT.

The rearrangement uses TRBV28 and TRBJ2-1, with 7 bases matching TRBD2. The CDR3 covers 16 residues. The germline CDR1 and CDR2 sequences are MDHEN and SYDVKM. V was pared by 6 bases and J by 0 bases, with 8 bases of the junction left unmatched. CDR3 sequence (DNA): TGTGCCAGCAGCACCCTTGGGAGGGCCTCCTACAATGAGCAGTTCTTC. This codes for CASSTLGRASYNEQFF.

The chain joins TRBV5-5 to TRBJ1-2; D not resolved. Trimming removed 1 base at V and 4 bases at J, with 14 bases between. The CDR3 spans 15 residues. Germline CDR1 and CDR2: SGHKS and YYEKEE (reference sequence). CDR3 sequence (DNA): TGTGCCAGCAGCTTGTCGGGGTACGGGAGCTATGGCTACACCTTC. Translation: CASSLSGYGSYGYTF.

J is TRBJ2-7 and V is TRBV14, with a weak D call TRBD2 (5 bases). The V end lost 2 bases, the J end lost 1 base, and 12 bases lay between the germline ends. CDR1 SGHDN and CDR2 FVKESK come from the germline V gene. The CDR3 is 15 residues long. Here the CDR3 reads CASSQWGVTSYEQYF. In DNA, the CDR3 is TGTGCCAGCAGCCAATGGGGAGTTACATCCTACGAGCAGTACTTC.

The rearrangement links TRBV30 to TRBJ1-5; 7 bases align to TRBD1. The length of the CDR3 is 16 residues. The germline gives CDR1 GTSNPN, CDR2 SVGIG (reference sequence). Losses at the gene ends were 1 base for V and 0 bases for J; bases not matched to a gene: 6. The CDR3 bases are TGTGCCTGGAGTGGGGGGGACAGCTATAGCAATCAGCCCCAGCATTTT. Protein product: CAWSGGDSYSNQPQHF.

The CDR3 DNA follows: TGCGCCAGCAGCCAAGACGGACAGGGGACCGGGGAGCTGTTTTTT. Translating it yields CASSQDGQGTGELFF. The chain recombines TRBV4-1 with TRBJ2-2; 9 bases fit TRBD1. Germline V gene data show CDR1 as MGHRA and CDR2 as YSYEKL. Germline trimming cut 0 bases from V and 5 bases from J; bases unmatched to any gene: 1. CDR3 length: 15 amino acids.

The rearrangement joins TRBV3-1 (or the pseudogene TRBV3-2) to TRBJ1-1; D ambiguous. Trimming stripped 2 bases from V and 4 bases from J, with 5 bases between. The CDR3 is made up of 12 amino acids. Germline assignment: CDR1 LGHDT and CDR2 YNNKEL (reference sequence). In DNA form, the CDR3 reads TGTGCCAGCAGCCAAAAAAGCACTGAAGCTTTCTTT. Translated, it gives CASSQKSTEAFF.

CDR3: CASSGGPYNEQFF. The CDR3 region has the DNA TGTGCCAGCTCTGGAGGGCCCTACAATGAGCAGTTCTTC. The chain recombines TRBV6-5 with TRBJ2-1; TRBD2 is a possible D gene (6 bases). The CDR3 has 13 residues. Looked up from germline, CDR1 is MNHEY and CDR2 is SVGAGI. V was clipped by 8 bases and J by 2 bases, with 10 bases between them.

The rearrangement uses TRBV11-3 and TRBJ2-1; 8 bases are a match to TRBD2. The CDR3 sequence is 18 residues long. V shed 0 bases, J shed 0 bases, and the junction held 7 bases outside the gene matches. CDR1 and CDR2 (germline): SGHNT, YENEEA. The DNA of the CDR3 is TGTGCCAGCAGCTTAGAAGTCCTAGCGGGTGCCTCCTACAATGAGCAGTTCTTC. Amino acids: CASSLEVLAGASYNEQFF.

The chain links TRBV2 to TRBJ2-2, with TRBD1 matching over 8 bases. From germline, CDR1 is SNHLY and CDR2 FYNNEI. The CDR3 loop spans 15 amino acids. After removal of 7 bases from V and 1 base from J, the junction contained 5 bases not matched to a gene. CDR3 sequence: CASKGQALNTGELFF. CDR3 DNA: TGTGCCAGCAAGGGACAGGCCCTGAACACCGGGGAGCTGTTTTTT.

The chain combines TRBV3-1 (or the pseudogene TRBV3-2) with TRBJ1-1; D is unclear. V shed 4 bases and J shed 4 bases, with 10 bases lying between them. The CDR3 runs 13 residues. Looked up from germline, CDR1 is LGHDT and CDR2 is YNNKEL (reference sequence). The CDR3 region has the DNA TGTGCCAGCAGCCTACAAGGGAGCACTGAAGCTTTCTTT. Protein: CASSLQGSTEAFF.